This entry lists 27 T cell receptor beta chains sequenced from one sample in a study of human T cells and chemical hapten exposure. Unfractionated whole blood was the source from which total RNA was extracted. TCRdb independently ran MiXCR on the 5' RACE reads; one entry per CDR3 protein. This sample has 75,000 or so distinct CDR3 sequences, with 15% to 20% found just once. These receptors all stem from a female donor in good health.

This clonotype was picked up a small number of times. The genes are TRBV7-2 and TRBJ1-4; 10 nucleotides align to TRBD1. Germline V CDR1 and CDR2: SGHTA, FQGNSA. Trimming at V came to 5 bases and at J to 7 bases, leaving 7 bases not matched to a gene. The CDR3 totals 15 residues. The CDR3 bases are TGTGCCAGCAGCGACGGACAGGGGGGTGTTGAAAAACTGTTTTTT. It encodes CASSDGQGGVEKLFF.

The gene calls are TRBV28 and TRBJ2-3; 9 bases line up with TRBD1. V was pared by 6 bases and J by 4 bases, with 8 bases of the junction left unmatched. Germline V gives CDR1 MDHEN, CDR2 SYDVKM. The CDR3 consists of 15 residues. Written as DNA, the CDR3 is TGTGCCAGCAGCCGCCCCAGGACAGGGGCAGATACGCAGTATTTT. Encoded protein: CASSRPRTGADTQYF.

There are a few counts of this clonotype. The chain links TRBV6-5 to TRBJ2-7, with D tentatively TRBD1 or TRBD2 (5 bases each). Looked up from germline, CDR1 is MNHEY and CDR2 is SVGAGI. V gave up 7 bases and J gave up 0 bases, with 13 bases separating them. The CDR3 is 14 residues long. The CDR3 reads CASKTGQGSYEQYF. As DNA, the CDR3 is TGTGCCAGCAAGACGGGGCAGGGCTCCTACGAGCAGTACTTC.

The J gene is TRBJ1-1, the V gene TRBV27; the D gene is possibly TRBD1 (6 bases). This CDR3 has 12 residues. V gave up 8 bases and J gave up 1 base, with 8 bases separating them. The germline V gene has CDR1 MNHEY and CDR2 SMNVEV (reference sequence). The DNA of the CDR3 is TGTGCCAGCTTCAGGGGGAACACTGAAGCTTTCTTT. Its protein is CASFRGNTEAFF.

This chain connects TRBV20-1 to TRBJ1-1, with a weak D call TRBD1 (6 bases). Germline CDR1 and CDR2: DFQATT and SNEGSKA (reference sequence). The CDR3 extends over 15 amino acids. The germline V and J ends were trimmed by 2 bases and 1 base, with 14 bases remaining between them. The CDR3 spells CSARNRQEPNTEAFF. The CDR3 DNA is TGCAGTGCTAGAAATCGACAGGAGCCGAACACTGAAGCTTTCTTT.

The chain combines TRBV29-1 with TRBJ2-3; D is perhaps TRBD1 (6 bases). This CDR3 has 13 amino acids. Germline CDR1 SQVTM, CDR2 ANQGSEA. With 8 bases removed from V and 6 bases from J, the gap between germline ends came to 18 bases. The CDR3: CSPARQGTDTQYF. The CDR3 coding sequence is TGCAGCCCAGCCCGCCAGGGGACGGATACGCAGTATTTT.

This clonotype came up many times. The chain has TRBV3-1 and TRBJ2-3; D gene uncertain. V lost 1 base and J lost 4, with 6 bases in between. Looked up from germline, CDR1 is LGHDT and CDR2 is YNNKEL (reference sequence). The CDR3 runs to 13 residues. This chain's CDR3 is CASSQGNADTQYF. In nucleotides, the CDR3 is TGTGCCAGCAGCCAAGGAAATGCAGATACGCAGTATTTT.

The chain couples TRBV5-4 to TRBJ2-3; 10 bases map to TRBD2. Germline CDR1 is SGHNT and CDR2 is YYREEE (reference sequence). This CDR3 contains 17 residues. The V segment lost 4 bases and the J segment 1 base; nucleotides outside the gene matches: 9. The CDR3 region has the DNA TGTGCCAGCAGCACGTTTCAGCGGGAGGGTGGCACAGATACGCAGTATTTT. Translation gives CASSTFQREGGTDTQYF. Supplemented by reference TRBV5-4 and TRBJ2-3, the full variable domain reads ETGVTQSPTHLIKTRGQQVTLRCSSQSGHNTVSWYQQALGQGPQFIFQYYREEENGRGNFPPRFSGLQFPNYSSELNVNALELDDSALYLCASSTFQREGGTDTQYFGPGTRLTVL.

The chain combines TRBV20-1 with TRBJ2-3, with 9 positions matching TRBD2. Germline V CDR1 and CDR2: DFQATT, SNEGSKA (reference sequence). J lost 3 bases, V lost 5 bases, and 9 bases had no gene match. The CDR3 is 15 amino acids. CDR3 region: CSARSTSGRTDTQYF. The DNA for the CDR3 is TGCAGTGCTCGATCAACTAGCGGGCGTACAGATACGCAGTATTTT.

This clonotype has more than one count but fewer than ten. The chain is built from TRBV29-1 and TRBJ2-5; possibly TRBD1 for D (5 bases). Trimming took off 2 bases at V and 3 bases at J, with 13 bases between the two ends. This CDR3 contains 14 residues. Germline V lookup: CDR1 SQVTM, CDR2 ANQGSEA. The CDR3 protein is CSVEKGWTKETQYF. For the CDR3, the DNA is TGCAGCGTTGAAAAGGGGTGGACGAAAGAGACCCAGTACTTC. The variable domain in full, completed from reference TRBV29-1 and TRBJ2-5, reads SAVISQKPSRDICQRGTSLTIQCQVDSQVTMMFWYRQQPGQSLTLIATANQGSEATYESGFVIDKFPISRPNLTFSTLTVSNMSPEDSSIYLCSVEKGWTKETQYFGPGTRLLVL.

The V gene is TRBV7-9, the J gene TRBJ2-3, with D uncertain. Germline values: CDR1 SEHNR, CDR2 FQNEAQ (reference sequence). Trimming removed 5 bases at V and 2 bases at J, with 20 bases between. The CDR3 loop spans 17 amino acids. CDR3 DNA sequence: TGTGCCAGCAGCCTCCTAGTCGGAATAGTAAACACAGATACGCAGTATTTT. It yields the protein CASSLLVGIVNTDTQYF.

The V gene is TRBV29-1, the J gene TRBJ1-5, with no clear D. Germline V gene data show CDR1 as SQVTM and CDR2 as ANQGSEA. Trimming pared 4 bases from V and 5 bases from J, leaving 12 bases between. The CDR3 length is 13 residues. CDR3 in amino acids: CSVAWQIDQPQHF. CDR3 nucleotides: TGCAGCGTTGCCTGGCAGATAGATCAGCCCCAGCATTTT.

This clonotype was observed a few times. The J gene is TRBJ1-2, the V gene TRBV5-1; no firm D call. The germline V gene has CDR1 SGHRS and CDR2 YFSETQ. Deletions cut 3 bases from V and 4 bases from J, with 13 bases between. This CDR3 spans 14 amino acids. This CDR3 is CASSSRQGPYGYTF. The CDR3 DNA reads TGCGCCAGCAGCTCCCGACAAGGCCCCTATGGCTACACCTTC.

This clonotype has just a few counts. This chain joins TRBV28 and TRBJ2-7; TRBD1 or TRBD2 may be the D gene (5 bases each). The V gene lost 7 bases and the J gene lost 5 bases, with 18 bases spanning the gap. Germline values: CDR1 MDHEN, CDR2 SYDVKM. The CDR3 is 14 residues long. The CDR3 DNA sequence: TGTGCCAGCACACTCCGGGACCCCAAGCACGAGCAGTACTTC. It encodes CASTLRDPKHEQYF.

The V gene is TRBV2, the J gene TRBJ2-7; D is unclear. The ends were cut back, 6 bases at V and 7 bases at J, with 16 bases in the middle. The CDR3 length is 13 residues. Germline loops: CDR1 SNHLY, CDR2 FYNNEI. As DNA, the CDR3 is TGTGCCAGCAGACAAGGGTCCTCTCGAGAGCAGTACTTC. It specifies CASRQGSSREQYF.

This clonotype was seen a handful of times. CDR3 nucleotide sequence: TGTGCCAGCAGTTTACTGGGGAACCCTGAAAAACTGTTTTTT. Its translation: CASSLLGNPEKLFF. J is TRBJ1-4 and V is TRBV12-3 or TRBV12-4; D gene unclear. The CDR3 is 14 residues long. Trimming shortened V by 2 bases and J by 7 bases, and 11 bases separated the two germline ends.

The V gene is TRBV19, the J gene TRBJ2-1; possibly TRBD2 for D (7 bases). Germline CDR1 reads LNHDA; CDR2 reads SQIVND (reference sequence). The CDR3 is made up of 14 amino acids. The V gene lost 5 bases and the J gene lost 12 bases, with 20 bases spanning the gap. CDR3 coding DNA: TGTGCCAGTAGTGGGAGGGGGACCTCTAGCGGGCAGTTCTTC. Its protein is CASSGRGTSSGQFF.

The chain couples TRBV7-9 to TRBJ2-7; TRBD1 aligns across 10 bases. Germline V lookup: CDR1 SEHNR, CDR2 FQNEAQ (reference sequence). With V trimmed by 6 bases and J by 6 bases, 8 bases remained unmatched. The CDR3 contains 14 residues. The CDR3 DNA reads as TGTGCCAGCAGTGCCGGGACAGGGGTACGCGAGCAGTACTTC. It encodes CASSAGTGVREQYF.

CDR3 protein: CASSPRAGEYNEQFF. In nucleotides, the CDR3 is TGTGCCAGCAGCCCCCGAGCGGGGGAGTACAATGAGCAGTTCTTC. This chain joins TRBV7-2 and TRBJ2-1, with 8 bases fitting TRBD2. The trim removed 5 bases at V and 4 bases at J, leaving 7 bases unmatched. CDR1 and CDR2 (germline): SGHTA, FQGNSA. The CDR3 has 15 amino acids.

This clonotype has more than one count but fewer than ten. This sequence joins TRBV14 and TRBJ1-3, with D unresolved. This CDR3 has 12 residues. V shed 6 bases and J shed 1 base, with 4 bases lying between them. Germline CDR1 SGHDN, CDR2 FVKESK. The CDR3 loop reads CASRRSGNTIYF. CDR3 bases: TGTGCCAGCAGACGTTCTGGAAACACCATATATTTT.

This clonotype has a handful of counts. The V gene is TRBV7-9, the J gene TRBJ1-3, with D unclear. Trimming took 1 base from V and 4 from J, leaving 8 bases between them. This CDR3 has 14 residues. Germline values: CDR1 SEHNR, CDR2 FQNEAQ (reference sequence). The CDR3 loop is CASSLGRMGNTIYF. In DNA, the CDR3 is TGTGCCAGCAGCTTAGGACGGATGGGAAACACCATATATTTT.

This sequence joins TRBV20-1 and TRBJ1-1; no firm D call. The length of the CDR3 is 15 residues. V lost 6 bases to trimming and J lost 3 bases, with 20 bases between them. Germline values: CDR1 DFQATT, CDR2 SNEGSKA (reference sequence). The CDR3: CSAIKGTTRDTEAFF. DNA of the CDR3: TGCAGTGCGATCAAAGGCACCACAAGGGACACTGAAGCTTTCTTT.

This clonotype appeared a few times. This rearrangement joins TRBV20-1 to TRBJ1-2; tentative D call: TRBD1 (5 bases). The CDR3 is 14 residues long. The germline V gene encodes CDR1 DFQATT and CDR2 SNEGSKA (reference sequence). Between the trimmed V and J ends, which lost 0 bases and 5 bases, there was a span of 13 bases. CDR3 loop: CSARDGRDWYGYTF. CDR3 DNA sequence: TGCAGTGCTAGAGATGGTCGGGACTGGTATGGCTACACCTTC.

This clonotype showed up just a few times. The chain carries TRBV7-2 and TRBJ2-7; 10 bases fit TRBD2. This CDR3 is built from 16 residues. The junction had 8 bases not matched to a gene; V was cut back by 0 bases and J by 6 bases. CDR1 SGHTA and CDR2 FQGNSA come from the germline V gene. CDR3: CASSLARTSGKGEQYF. CDR3 bases: TGTGCCAGCAGCTTAGCAAGAACTAGCGGGAAAGGCGAGCAGTACTTC. The entire variable domain, with the rest obtained from reference TRBV7-2 and TRBJ2-7, is as follows: GAGVSQSPSNKVTEKGKDVELRCDPISGHTALYWYRQSLGQGLEFLIYFQGNSAPDKSGLPSDRFSAERTGGSVSTLTIQRTQQEDSAVYLCASSLARTSGKGEQYFGPGTRLTVT.

This clonotype was observed a few times. This chain joins TRBV5-1 and TRBJ2-1; weak D call: TRBD2 (6 bases). Trimming shortened V by 0 bases and J by 8 bases, and 18 bases separated the two germline ends. Germline V gene lookup returns CDR1 SGHRS and CDR2 YFSETQ. CDR3 size: 16 residues. The CDR3 DNA reads TGCGCCAGCAGCTTGGTATTAGGTCCGGGAGTCCATGAGCAGTTCTTC. This codes for CASSLVLGPGVHEQFF.

This clonotype was seen a handful of times. This chain uses TRBV6-2 or TRBV6-3 with TRBJ1-2; the match to TRBD1 covers 7 bases. This CDR3 is built from 15 residues. J was trimmed by 4 bases and V by 0 bases; bases with no gene match: 5. The V gene's germline CDR1 is MNHEY and CDR2 SVGEGT. The CDR3, as DNA: TGTGCCAGCAGTTACTCGACAGGGCGCGGCTATGGCTACACCTTC. It translates to CASSYSTGRGYGYTF.

A few counts support this clonotype. The chain uses TRBV5-6 and TRBJ1-1; D ambiguous. The CDR3 extends over 15 amino acids. Trimming shortened V by 2 bases and J by 1 base, and 12 bases separated the two germline ends. Germline V gives CDR1 SGHDT, CDR2 YYEEEE. The CDR3 here is CASSFGFQENTEAFF. In nucleotides, the CDR3 is TGTGCCAGCAGCTTTGGGTTTCAGGAGAACACTGAAGCTTTCTTT.